This T cell receptor beta chain was sequenced in a study of blood T cell repertoires in COVID-19. Study in general: Whether acute or convalescent, the COVID-19 samples came from the United States, Italy and Spain. T cells, B-cell-depleted T cells, or PBMCs supplied cDNA or gDNA.

Study processing details: Reference gene primers were amplified, and this amplification served to estimate nucleated cell counts. The method was immunoSEQ multiplex PCR; TCRdb's version includes in-frame clones alone and lacks a portion of them. The V and J calls and clone size were taken over from that table, and D and trimming were inferred from the DNA. The data contain some 270,000 clones, roughly 89% of them singletons. V gave up 3 bases and J gave up 2 bases; unmatched junction bases: 3. CDR1 and CDR2 from the germline V gene are SGHRS and YFSETQ. The CDR3 totals 14 residues. This clone has only one observation.

The sequence derives from a woman aged 40-49 years who had recovered from COVID-19. V usage is TRBV5-1 and J usage is TRBJ1-1, with 8 bases that match TRBD1. The sample was peripheral blood. CDR3 region: CASSWGQENTEAFF. The CDR3 DNA reads as TGCGCCAGCAGCTGGGGACAGGAAAACACTGAAGCTTTCTTT.